The rows below give T cell receptor beta chains drawn from one sample of a study of blood T cell repertoires in COVID-19. Profiled with immunoSEQ multiplex PCR; TCRdb holds only in-frame clones, not every one. The profile shows just under 250,000 clones, 70% to 90% of them singletons. Sequenced: peripheral blood. The source is a woman aged 30 to 39 who had recovered from COVID-19. CDR3s include the opening cysteine and the closing phenylalanine or tryptophan. A D gene is named only where the DNA matches it firmly. Some rows have no size entry. The others give once, few or many, or a class for an expanded clone.

j_call: TRBJ2-7
v_call: TRBV5-1
d_call: TRBD1
clone_size: .
cdr3_nt: TGCGCCAGCAGCTTAGGGACAGGGGGCAGAATCTACGAGCAGTACTTC
cdr3_aa: CASSLGTGGRIYEQYF

j_call: TRBJ1-5
v_call: TRBV30
d_call: TRBD1
clone_size: .
cdr3_nt: TGTGCCTGGGCCCACCGACAGGGGCATAATCAGCCCCAGCATTTT
cdr3_aa: CAWAHRQGHNQPQHF

j_call: TRBJ1-2
v_call: TRBV9
d_call: TRBD1
clone_size: .
cdr3_nt: TGTGCCAGCAGCCACACAGGGGGCGGGTCTGATGGCTACACCTTC
cdr3_aa: CASSHTGGGSDGYTF

j_call: TRBJ2-7
v_call: TRBV11-2
d_call: .
clone_size: .
cdr3_nt: TGTGCCAGCAGCCGGCGCGGTGGAGGGATTTTATCCTACGAGCAGTACTTC
cdr3_aa: CASSRRGGGILSYEQYF

j_call: TRBJ1-3
v_call: TRBV29-1
d_call: .
clone_size: .
cdr3_nt: TGCAGCGTTCTTACTGGAAACACCATATATTTT
cdr3_aa: CSVLTGNTIYF

j_call: TRBJ2-3
v_call: TRBV10-3
d_call: TRBD1
clone_size: .
cdr3_nt: TGTGCCGCCTCCGAAGGGGGCGGCACAGATACGCAGTATTTT
cdr3_aa: CAASEGGGTDTQYF

j_call: TRBJ2-1
v_call: TRBV24-1
d_call: TRBD1
clone_size: .
cdr3_nt: TGTGCCACCAGTGATTTGAGGGGGCAGCAGTTCTTC
cdr3_aa: CATSDLRGQQFF

j_call: TRBJ1-3
v_call: TRBV2
d_call: .
clone_size: .
cdr3_nt: .
cdr3_aa: CASILDSRNTIYF

j_call: TRBJ2-7
v_call: TRBV5-1
d_call: TRBD1
clone_size: .
cdr3_nt: TGCGCCAGCAGCTCCTCCGGGACAGCCAGCTACGAGCAGTACTTC
cdr3_aa: CASSSSGTASYEQYF

j_call: TRBJ2-1
v_call: TRBV6-5
d_call: TRBD1
clone_size: .
cdr3_nt: TGTGCCAGCAATGGCAGGGGGCGCCAGCAGTTCTTC
cdr3_aa: CASNGRGRQQFF

j_call: TRBJ2-3
v_call: TRBV19
d_call: TRBD2
clone_size: .
cdr3_nt: TGTGCCAGTAGTATAAGGGAGCGGGGGGCCTTCGGCACAGATACGCAGTATTTT
cdr3_aa: CASSIRERGAFGTDTQYF

j_call: TRBJ1-2
v_call: TRBV5-1
d_call: TRBD1
clone_size: .
cdr3_nt: TGCGCCAGCAGCTTGGGCCAGGGGGTAGGGTATGGCTACACCTTC
cdr3_aa: CASSLGQGVGYGYTF

j_call: TRBJ2-2
v_call: TRBV4-2
d_call: .
clone_size: once
cdr3_nt: TGTGCCAGCAGCCAAGATTCGGGAACCGGGGAGCTGTTTTTT
cdr3_aa: CASSQDSGTGELFF

j_call: TRBJ2-1
v_call: TRBV9
d_call: TRBD1
clone_size: .
cdr3_nt: TGTGCCAGCAGCCAAGGGGCGGGGACAGGGTTCAATGAGCAGTTCTTC
cdr3_aa: CASSQGAGTGFNEQFF

j_call: TRBJ1-1
v_call: TRBV6-5
d_call: .
clone_size: .
cdr3_nt: TGTGCCAGCAGTTATCAGGGATTGAACACTGAAGCTTTCTTT
cdr3_aa: CASSYQGLNTEAFF

j_call: TRBJ2-5
v_call: TRBV2
d_call: TRBD1
clone_size: .
cdr3_nt: TGTGCCAGCGGTCGGGACAGGGCTCAAGAGACCCAGTACTTC
cdr3_aa: CASGRDRAQETQYF

j_call: TRBJ1-4
v_call: TRBV18
d_call: TRBD1
clone_size: .
cdr3_nt: TGTGCCAGCTCACTAAACAGGGGGCGCGATGAAAAACTGTTTTTT
cdr3_aa: CASSLNRGRDEKLFF

j_call: TRBJ1-4
v_call: TRBV7-6
d_call: .
clone_size: few
cdr3_nt: TGTGCCAGCAGTTTGACAGCCGGGTTCTATGAAAAACTGTTTTTT
cdr3_aa: CASSLTAGFYEKLFF

j_call: TRBJ1-1
v_call: TRBV25-1
d_call: TRBD1
clone_size: few
cdr3_nt: TGTGCCAGTGGTCATCCGGGACAGGGGAACACTGAAGCTTTCTTT
cdr3_aa: CASGHPGQGNTEAFF

j_call: TRBJ2-3
v_call: TRBV11-1
d_call: TRBD2
clone_size: once
cdr3_nt: TGTGCCAGCGGGAACCTAGCGGGGGGCACAGATACGCAGTATTTT
cdr3_aa: CASGNLAGGTDTQYF

j_call: TRBJ2-3
v_call: TRBV30
d_call: .
clone_size: .
cdr3_nt: TGTGCCTGGAGTGTACGGGTGACAGATACGCAGTATTTT
cdr3_aa: CAWSVRVTDTQYF

j_call: TRBJ2-3
v_call: TRBV9
d_call: .
clone_size: .
cdr3_nt: TGTGCCAGCAGCGCCCTAGGGGTTTCGGATACGCAGTATTTT
cdr3_aa: CASSALGVSDTQYF

j_call: TRBJ2-7
v_call: TRBV4-2
d_call: .
clone_size: .
cdr3_nt: TGTGCCAGCAGCCAGTCGGGGGACCGGGGGACCTACGAGCAGTACTTC
cdr3_aa: CASSQSGDRGTYEQYF

j_call: TRBJ2-3
v_call: TRBV27
d_call: TRBD2
clone_size: few
cdr3_nt: TGTGCCAGCAGTTTATCTTGGCGGGGGGCAGATACGCAGTATTTT
cdr3_aa: CASSLSWRGADTQYF

j_call: TRBJ1-1
v_call: TRBV19
d_call: .
clone_size: .
cdr3_nt: TGTGCCAGTAGTATAGCATCGGGGGTTACTGAAGCTTTCTTT
cdr3_aa: CASSIASGVTEAFF

j_call: TRBJ2-5
v_call: TRBV5-1
d_call: TRBD1
clone_size: .
cdr3_nt: TGCGCCAGCCAATGGGGACAGGCTGAGACCCAGTACTTC
cdr3_aa: CASQWGQAETQYF

j_call: TRBJ2-7
v_call: TRBV28
d_call: TRBD1
clone_size: .
cdr3_nt: TGTGCCAGCAGCCGGGACAGCCTAAAATCCTACGAGCAGTACTTC
cdr3_aa: CASSRDSLKSYEQYF

j_call: TRBJ2-1
v_call: TRBV9
d_call: TRBD2
clone_size: .
cdr3_nt: TGTGCCAGCAGCGTAGCCAGCGGGGGGTACAATGAGCAGTTCTTC
cdr3_aa: CASSVASGGYNEQFF

j_call: TRBJ1-5
v_call: TRBV4-1
d_call: TRBD1
clone_size: .
cdr3_nt: TGCGCCAGCAGCCAAGATGAGACAGGGGGCGGTCAGCCCCAGCATTTT
cdr3_aa: CASSQDETGGGQPQHF

j_call: TRBJ1-2
v_call: TRBV11-2
d_call: TRBD1
clone_size: .
cdr3_nt: TGTGCCAGCAGCCCCTGGGACAGTTTAACGGGCTACACCTTC
cdr3_aa: CASSPWDSLTGYTF

j_call: TRBJ2-5
v_call: TRBV9
d_call: .
clone_size: .
cdr3_nt: TGTGCCAGCAGCGTAGCTGGCAGGGGAGAGACCCAGTACTTC
cdr3_aa: CASSVAGRGETQYF

j_call: TRBJ2-5
v_call: TRBV3-1/TRBV3-2
d_call: TRBD2
clone_size: few
cdr3_nt: TGTGCCAGCAGCCAAGGACCCGGTAGCGGGGAGACCCAGTACTTC
cdr3_aa: CASSQGPGSGETQYF

j_call: TRBJ2-1
v_call: TRBV7-3
d_call: .
clone_size: .
cdr3_nt: TGTGCCAGCAGCCTTAATACAGGGACCTACAATGAGCAGTTCTTC
cdr3_aa: CASSLNTGTYNEQFF

j_call: TRBJ2-7
v_call: TRBV7-9
d_call: .
clone_size: .
cdr3_nt: TGTGCCAGTCGACAGGAAGGCTACGAGCAGTACTTC
cdr3_aa: CASRQEGYEQYF

j_call: TRBJ1-1
v_call: TRBV6-1
d_call: .
clone_size: .
cdr3_nt: TGTGCCAGCAGTGTTGCTGGGGGAGGGGGGGGCACTGAAGCTTTCTTT
cdr3_aa: CASSVAGGGGGTEAFF

j_call: TRBJ1-2
v_call: TRBV18
d_call: TRBD1
clone_size: .
cdr3_nt: TGTGCCAGCTCACCCCGGGACAGGCCCTCGGGCTACACCTTC
cdr3_aa: CASSPRDRPSGYTF

j_call: TRBJ1-3
v_call: TRBV19
d_call: TRBD1
clone_size: once
cdr3_nt: TGTGCCAGTAGTATGGGGACAGTCCACACTGGAAACACCATATATTTT
cdr3_aa: CASSMGTVHTGNTIYF

j_call: TRBJ1-6
v_call: TRBV3-1/TRBV3-2
d_call: .
clone_size: .
cdr3_nt: TGTGCCAGCAGCCAGAGGGGGGGGACACCCCTCCACTTT
cdr3_aa: CASSQRGGTPLHF

j_call: TRBJ2-7
v_call: TRBV3-1/TRBV3-2
d_call: .
clone_size: .
cdr3_nt: TGTGCCAGCAGCCAAGTCGAGAGGGGAACAGGGTCCTACGAGCAGTACTTC
cdr3_aa: CASSQVERGTGSYEQYF

j_call: TRBJ2-7
v_call: TRBV4-1
d_call: .
clone_size: .
cdr3_nt: TGCGCCAGCAGCCCCCCAGGTCCCTCGGAGGTGTACTTC
cdr3_aa: CASSPPGPSEVYF

j_call: TRBJ1-1
v_call: TRBV10-3
d_call: .
clone_size: .
cdr3_nt: TGTGCCATCAGTGCGGGAGGGGTAAATTCGAACACTGAAGCTTTCTTT
cdr3_aa: CAISAGGVNSNTEAFF

j_call: TRBJ2-2
v_call: TRBV19
d_call: TRBD2
clone_size: .
cdr3_nt: TGTGCCAGTAGTATCGGGACTAGCGGGGTCACCGGGGAGCTGTTTTTT
cdr3_aa: CASSIGTSGVTGELFF

j_call: TRBJ1-3
v_call: TRBV5-4
d_call: TRBD1
clone_size: once
cdr3_nt: TGTGCCAGCAGCTCGCGGTCAGGGGGTAATCTTAATGGAAACACCATATATTTT
cdr3_aa: CASSSRSGGNLNGNTIYF

j_call: TRBJ1-2
v_call: TRBV7-2
d_call: .
clone_size: .
cdr3_nt: TGTGCCAGCAGTCAGAACTTAGGGGGAAACTATGGCTACACCTTC
cdr3_aa: CASSQNLGGNYGYTF

j_call: TRBJ2-7
v_call: TRBV4-2
d_call: TRBD2
clone_size: .
cdr3_nt: TGTGCCAGCAGCCAGAGCGGGGGGTCCCTCTACGAGCAGTACTTC
cdr3_aa: CASSQSGGSLYEQYF

j_call: TRBJ2-1
v_call: TRBV11-3
d_call: TRBD2
clone_size: .
cdr3_nt: TGTGCCAGCAAACGGACTAGCGGGGTCCCTTTTAATGAGCAGTTCTTC
cdr3_aa: CASKRTSGVPFNEQFF

j_call: TRBJ2-7
v_call: TRBV5-1
d_call: TRBD2
clone_size: .
cdr3_nt: TGCGCCAGCAGCTTGTCAGCGGGGGACCCCTACGAGCAGTACTTC
cdr3_aa: CASSLSAGDPYEQYF

j_call: TRBJ1-1
v_call: TRBV14
d_call: .
clone_size: few
cdr3_nt: TGTGCCAGCAGCCAAGAGGCCAGGACTGAAGCTTTCTTT
cdr3_aa: CASSQEARTEAFF

j_call: TRBJ2-3
v_call: TRBV7-8
d_call: TRBD2
clone_size: .
cdr3_nt: TGTGCCAGCAGCTCTAGCGGGGGGGCAGATACGCAGTATTTT
cdr3_aa: CASSSSGGADTQYF

j_call: TRBJ1-2
v_call: TRBV15
d_call: TRBD1
clone_size: .
cdr3_nt: TGTGCCACCAGCAGATCGGACAGGGCCGATGGCTACACCTTC
cdr3_aa: CATSRSDRADGYTF

j_call: TRBJ1-1
v_call: TRBV5-4
d_call: TRBD1
clone_size: .
cdr3_nt: TGTGCCAGCAGCTTGGGGGGACAGGGGAACACTGAAGCTTTCTTT
cdr3_aa: CASSLGGQGNTEAFF

j_call: TRBJ2-1
v_call: TRBV10-2
d_call: TRBD2
clone_size: .
cdr3_nt: TGCGCCAGCAACAAATGGGAGGGCTCGGGCTCCTACAATGAGCAGTTCTTC
cdr3_aa: CASNKWEGSGSYNEQFF